This TCR beta chain is drawn from a study of T-cell reconstitution after alpha-beta-depleted transplantation in children. Unique molecular identifiers featured in how the TCRbeta library was prepared. Each CDR3 protein is one row after TCRdb ran MiXCR on the PCR reads. The table lists 440,000 or so distinct CDR3 sequences, roughly 44% of them singletons. V lost 5 bases, J lost 0 bases, and 17 bases lay in between. CDR1 and CDR2 from the germline V gene are LGHDT and YNNKEL (reference sequence). This CDR3 is built from 17 residues. This clonotype was observed a single time. This receptor was taken from a girl aged 2 to 9 with aplastic anemia, due to receive a stem cell transplant. This chain joins TRBV3-1 and TRBJ1-3, with D uncertain. Sequencing was performed on PBMCs, taken before TCRalphabeta/CD19-depleted stem cell transplant. The CDR3 DNA reads TGTGCCAGCAGCAAGCTCGGGCTCGAGAGCTCTGGAAACACCATATATTTT. Translated: CASSKLGLESSGNTIYF.